This TCR beta chain was profiled in a study of shared clonotypes between healthy human individuals. The wider study: Donor composition was two women and three men, aged 18 to 49.

As defined, naive CD8 cells were CD45RO-negative and positively selected for CCR7, with terminally differentiated effector memory CD45RA+ cells excluded. There were only Caucasian adults among the donors, and all lived in Nashville, Tennessee. Profiling relied on immunoSEQ multiplex PCR, and the TCRdb table lists in-frame clones only, not all of them. The table shows roughly 2,000,000 clones, with about 95% occurring only once. Findings and caveats of the study: Generally, naive subsets came out with larger estimated richness than memory subsets.

As to this clone: Its specificity is unknown.

CDR3 length equals 14 residues. The V and J ends lost 0 bases and 4 bases respectively, with 9 bases between them. CDR1 is GTSNPN, CDR2 SVGIG, per germline (reference sequence). The receptor was isolated from a man younger than 30 in good health. The sequenced material came from naive CD8+ T cells sorted from blood. This chain joins TRBV30 and TRBJ2-2; perhaps TRBD2 as D (6 bases). The CDR3 spells CAWSVGSGTGELFF. The CDR3 bases are TGTGCCTGGAGTGTAGGTAGCGGCACCGGGGAGCTGTTTTTT.